This T cell receptor beta chain was recorded in a study of T cell changes during pregnancy in multiple sclerosis. TCRdb keeps only in-frame clones here, not all; method: immunoSEQ multiplex PCR. Of around 50,000 clones in the sample, roughly 92% were seen once. The source is a female donor with multiple sclerosis, enrolled in a pregnancy study. Sample: CD4+ T cells from peripheral blood mononuclear cells, taken in the third trimester of pregnancy.

The CDR3 reads CASRSSGRDTQYF. In DNA, the CDR3 is TGTGCCAGCAGGAGTAGCGGGAGAGATACGCAGTATTTT. The rearrangement joins TRBV7-2 to TRBJ2-3; 9 bases are shared with TRBD2. The CDR3 runs 13 residues. The V gene end was trimmed by 6 bases and the J gene end by 5 bases; junction bases not matched to a gene: 3. Germline CDR1 is SGHTA and CDR2 is FQGNSA.